This T cell receptor (beta chain) was obtained from a study of blood T cell repertoires in COVID-19. Study background: Sites across the United States, Italy and Spain contributed samples from acute and convalescent COVID-19. In each case, the material was cDNA or gDNA derived from T cells, B-cell-depleted T cells, or PBMCs.

CDR1 is MNHEY, CDR2 SVGAGI, per germline. Trimming removed 4 bases from V and 1 base from J, with 13 bases in between. This CDR3 region has 15 residues. Original analysis: Amplification with reference gene primers provided the estimates of nucleated cell counts. TCRdb keeps only in-frame clones here, not all; method: immunoSEQ multiplex PCR. V, J and clone size were drawn from that table, and D and trimming were deduced from the DNA. Of 30,000 to 35,000 clones listed, more than 75% were seen once; the top ten hold less than 9%. The receptor was isolated from a woman aged 60-70 years with acute or convalescent COVID-19. The V gene is TRBV6-5, the J gene TRBJ1-1; maybe TRBD1 (5 bases). Sequencing used peripheral blood. The CDR3 DNA sequence: TGTGCCAGCAGTTTTTCAGGGTGGGGGAACACTGAAGCTTTCTTT. Encoded protein: CASSFSGWGNTEAFF.